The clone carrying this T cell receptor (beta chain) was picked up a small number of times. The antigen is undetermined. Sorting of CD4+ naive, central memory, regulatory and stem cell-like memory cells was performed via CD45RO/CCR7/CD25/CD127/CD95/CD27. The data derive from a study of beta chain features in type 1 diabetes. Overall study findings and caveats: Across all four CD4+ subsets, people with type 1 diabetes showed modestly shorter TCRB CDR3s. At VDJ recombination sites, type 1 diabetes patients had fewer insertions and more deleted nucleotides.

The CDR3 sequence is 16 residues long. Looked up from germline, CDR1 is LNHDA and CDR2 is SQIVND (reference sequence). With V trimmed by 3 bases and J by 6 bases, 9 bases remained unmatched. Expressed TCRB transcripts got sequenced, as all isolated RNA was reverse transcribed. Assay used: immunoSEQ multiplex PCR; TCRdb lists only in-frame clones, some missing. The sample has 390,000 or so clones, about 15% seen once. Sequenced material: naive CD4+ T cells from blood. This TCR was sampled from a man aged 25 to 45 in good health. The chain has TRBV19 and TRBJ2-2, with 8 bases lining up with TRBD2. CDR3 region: CASSIPAGGSAGELFF. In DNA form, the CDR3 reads TGTGCCAGTAGTATTCCCGCGGGAGGATCGGCCGGGGAGCTGTTTTTT.